Reported below is one T cell receptor beta chain. The data are from a study of identical twins. TCRdb called the 5' RACE reads again in MiXCR, with one record for every CDR3 protein. Of approximately 700,000 distinct CDR3 sequences detected, approximately 18% appear once; the ten largest clones hold around 13%. Germline V gene sequence: CDR1 MNHNS, CDR2 SASEGT. The CDR3 runs to 15 residues. Deletions cut 6 bases from V and 3 bases from J, with 15 bases between. The same sample was also studied in work on T cells expressing NK-cell markers. This second report adds: The sequencing cohort of eight donors included seven HCMV-seropositive individuals and one seronegative individual. The authors applied an anti-gamma-delta TCR antibody in several experiments, and it restricted sorting to alpha-beta TCR T cells.

The sample comprised PBMCs. The V call is TRBV6-1, the J call TRBJ2-1; D may be TRBD2 (6 bases). This clonotype was obtained from a woman between 18 and 29 years old in good health. The CDR3 DNA is TGTGCCAGCAGCTGGACGGGGGTCCTCTACAATGAGCAGTTCTTC. Amino acid sequence: CASSWTGVLYNEQFF.